This note documents a single T cell receptor (beta chain) sequence. What it binds is unknown. CDR3 length: 14 amino acids. Germline V gives CDR1 SGDLS, CDR2 YYNGEE. V shed 3 bases and J shed 7 bases, with 11 bases lying between them. The data derive from a study of response to subunit inactivated influenza vaccine. General observations from the study: A suggestion made by the authors is that each seasonal influenza vaccination recruits few new T cells.

TCRdb processed the RT-PCR reads anew with MiXCR; each CDR3 protein has one entry. The sample carries 860,000 or so distinct CDR3 sequences, roughly 20% recorded once. V usage is TRBV9 and J usage is TRBJ1-6, with D tentatively TRBD1 (6 bases). This clonotype originated in a man aged 45-65 years who received an inactivated influenza vaccine. This material consisted of PBMCs from blood, taken roughly 5 days after vaccination. Here the CDR3 reads CASSGNRANSPLHF. CDR3 coding DNA: TGTGCCAGCAGCGGAAACAGGGCGAATTCACCCCTCCACTTT.